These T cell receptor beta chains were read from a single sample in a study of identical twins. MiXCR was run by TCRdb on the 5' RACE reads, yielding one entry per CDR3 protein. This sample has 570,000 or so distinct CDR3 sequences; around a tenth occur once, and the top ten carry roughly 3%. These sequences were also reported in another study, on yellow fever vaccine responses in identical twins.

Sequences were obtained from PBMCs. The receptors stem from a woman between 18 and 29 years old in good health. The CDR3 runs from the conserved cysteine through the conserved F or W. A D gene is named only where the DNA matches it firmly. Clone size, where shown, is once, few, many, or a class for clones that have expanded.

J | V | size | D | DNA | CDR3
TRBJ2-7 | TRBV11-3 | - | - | TGTGCCAGCAGCTCGGGACCGCCAAGCTCCTACGAGCAGTACTTC | CASSSGPPSSYEQYF
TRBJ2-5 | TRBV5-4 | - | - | TGTGCCAGCAGCTTGAGGTCCCTGGGACAAGAGACCCAGTACTTC | CASSLRSLGQETQYF
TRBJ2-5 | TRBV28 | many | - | TGTGCCAGCGAAGGGGAGACCCAGTACTTC | CASEGETQYF
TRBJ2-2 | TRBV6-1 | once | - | TGTGCCAGCGGGTCCGGTCGTAGCGCCGGGGAGCTGTTTTTT | CASGSGRSAGELFF
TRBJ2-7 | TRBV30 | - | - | TGTGCCTGGAGTTCGCGGGGTGCCGAGCAGTACTTC | CAWSSRGAEQYF
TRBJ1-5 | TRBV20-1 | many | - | TGCAGTGCTAGAGATTTAGGGGGTTTTGATCAGCCCCAGCATTTT | CSARDLGGFDQPQHF
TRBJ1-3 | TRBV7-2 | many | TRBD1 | TGTGCCAGCAGGGGACAGGGGGCGAGAGCTGGAAACACCATATATTTT | CASRGQGARAGNTIYF
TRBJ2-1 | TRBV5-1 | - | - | TGCGCCAGCAGCTTAGGTCAGGCCTCCTACAATGAGCAGTTCTTC | CASSLGQASYNEQFF
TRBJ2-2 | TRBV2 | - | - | TGTGCCAGCAGTATAGACAGGAACACCGGGGAGCTGTTTTTT | CASSIDRNTGELFF
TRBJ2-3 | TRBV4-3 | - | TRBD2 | TGCGCCAGCAGCCAAGATCTGGGGCTAGCGGGGTATAGCACAGATACGCAGTATTTT | CASSQDLGLAGYSTDTQYF
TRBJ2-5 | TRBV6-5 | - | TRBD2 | TGTGCCAGCAGTTACACCGGGACTAGGGATGGAGAGACCCAGTACTTC | CASSYTGTRDGETQYF
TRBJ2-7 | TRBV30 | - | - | TGTGCCTGGAGTGCTAGGCGCGAGCAGTACTTC | CAWSARREQYF
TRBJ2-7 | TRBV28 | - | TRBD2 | TGTGCCAGCGTGCGGGAGGTTGACTACGAGCAGTACTTC | CASVREVDYEQYF
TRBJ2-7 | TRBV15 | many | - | TGTGCCACCAGCAGAGATGGATCGGGGGGCTCTGGGCAGTACTTC | CATSRDGSGGSGQYF
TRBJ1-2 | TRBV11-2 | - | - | TGTGCCAGCAGCTTAGATCCTAACAGCAACTATGGCTACACCTTC | CASSLDPNSNYGYTF
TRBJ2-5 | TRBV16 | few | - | TGTGCCAGCAGCCCACCGGGAAAGACCCAGTACTTC | CASSPPGKTQYF
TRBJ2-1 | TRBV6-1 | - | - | TGTGCCAGCAGTAAATACGCGGGACAGTACAATGAGCAGTTCTTC | CASSKYAGQYNEQFF
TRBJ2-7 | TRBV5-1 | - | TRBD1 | TGCGCCAGCAGCCAACAGGACAGGGGGTCGGTCGAGCAGTACTTC | CASSQQDRGSVEQYF
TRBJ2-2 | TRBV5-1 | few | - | TGCGCCAGCAGCTCCAAGGGTGGCACCGGGGAGCTGTTTTTT | CASSSKGGTGELFF
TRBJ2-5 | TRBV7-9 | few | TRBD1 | TGTGCCACCCCCCGGGACAGATTGTTGTGGGAGACCCAGTACTTC | CATPRDRLLWETQYF
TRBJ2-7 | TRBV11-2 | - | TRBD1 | TGTGCCAGCAGCTTAGATCGTACCATGGATTGGACAGGGGTCTACGAGCAGTACTTC | CASSLDRTMDWTGVYEQYF
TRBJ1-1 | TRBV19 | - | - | TGTGCCAGTAGTCCCACGGCAGGGAGTACTGAAGCTTTCTTT | CASSPTAGSTEAFF
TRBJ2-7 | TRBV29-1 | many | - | TGCAGCCGCCAGGTGGAGGACAAGTCCTACGAGCAGTACTTC | CSRQVEDKSYEQYF
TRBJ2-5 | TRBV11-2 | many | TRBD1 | TGTGCCAGCAGCTCGCGGCGACAGGGCGTAGCAGAGACCCAGTACTTC | CASSSRRQGVAETQYF
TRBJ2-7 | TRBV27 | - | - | TGTGCCAGCAGTTCCCCAGGGGTCTCCTACGAGCAGTACTTC | CASSSPGVSYEQYF
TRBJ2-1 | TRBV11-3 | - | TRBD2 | TGTGCCAGCAGCTCGATAAAAGGCGGACTAGCGGGAGCGTCGTATTACAATGAGCAGTTCTTC | CASSSIKGGLAGASYYNEQFF
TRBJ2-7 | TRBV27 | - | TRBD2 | TGTGCCAGCAGTTTATCGGGCGGGGGTTTCTACGAGCAGTACTTC | CASSLSGGGFYEQYF
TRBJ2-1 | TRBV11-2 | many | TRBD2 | TGTGCCAGCAGTGGGACTAGCGGGATAGGTGAGCAGTTCTTC | CASSGTSGIGEQFF
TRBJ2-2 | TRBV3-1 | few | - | TGTGCCAGCAGCGGCGAGGTCTTGAACACCGGGGAGCTGTTTTTT | CASSGEVLNTGELFF
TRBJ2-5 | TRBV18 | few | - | TGTGCCAGCTCGCCTCTCAGCACAGACCTCTCCGGCCAAGAGACCCAGTACTTC | CASSPLSTDLSGQETQYF
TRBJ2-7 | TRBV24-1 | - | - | TGTGCCACCAGTGATTTGCATGCCCCCTACGAGCAGTACTTC | CATSDLHAPYEQYF
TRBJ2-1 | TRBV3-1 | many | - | TGTGCCAGCAGCCAAGTTCCTGTAAAAGACAATGAGCAGTTCTTC | CASSQVPVKDNEQFF
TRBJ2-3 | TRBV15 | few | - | TGTGCCACCAGCAGAGGGTGGCAGGGCCCCACAGATACGCAGTATTTT | CATSRGWQGPTDTQYF
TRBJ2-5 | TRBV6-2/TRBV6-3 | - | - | TGTGCCAGCAGTTACGGGTCTTTTGAGGGGACACTACAAGAGACCCAGTACTTC | CASSYGSFEGTLQETQYF
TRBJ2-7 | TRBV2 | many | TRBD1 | TGTGCCAGCAGACGGGACAGGGCCAATACCTACGAGCAGTACTTC | CASRRDRANTYEQYF
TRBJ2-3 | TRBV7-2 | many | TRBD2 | TGTGCCAGCAGCTTAGCGCGAGCGGGAGGAACAGATACGCAGTATTTT | CASSLARAGGTDTQYF
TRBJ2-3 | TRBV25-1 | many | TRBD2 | TGTGCCAGCAGTGAATGGGTAGCGGGGAGCACAGATACGCAGTATTTT | CASSEWVAGSTDTQYF
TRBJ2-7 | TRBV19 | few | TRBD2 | TGTGCCAGCATGGGACTAGCGGGAGTAACGTACTTC | CASMGLAGVTYF
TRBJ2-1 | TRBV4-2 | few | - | TGTGCCAGCAGCCAGAAGGGTGAGCAGTTCTTC | CASSQKGEQFF
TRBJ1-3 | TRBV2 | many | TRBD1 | TGTGCCAGTTCACAGGGGTCTGGAAACACCATATATTTT | CASSQGSGNTIYF
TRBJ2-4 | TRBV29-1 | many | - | TGCAGCGTTGCCGGGCCCCACGGGAACATTCAGTACTTC | CSVAGPHGNIQYF
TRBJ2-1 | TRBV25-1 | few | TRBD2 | TGTGCCAGCAGCCGTTACCCCAGGAAGGCGGGACTAGCGAATAGAACCTACAATGAGCAGTTCTTC | CASSRYPRKAGLANRTYNEQFF
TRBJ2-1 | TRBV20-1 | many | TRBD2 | TGCAGTGCCCTGTCTAGCGGGGAACTCAATGAGCAGTTCTTC | CSALSSGELNEQFF
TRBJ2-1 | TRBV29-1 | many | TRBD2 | TGCAGCGTTCCCGGACTAGTTAGGGCCGGGGAGCAGTTCTTC | CSVPGLVRAGEQFF
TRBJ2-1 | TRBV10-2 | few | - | TGCGCCAGCAGTAGAACAGCTTCAGGTAATGAGCAGTTCTTC | CASSRTASGNEQFF
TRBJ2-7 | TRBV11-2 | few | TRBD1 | TGTGCCAGCAGACTCCCGGGACAGGGGTACGAGCAGTACTTC | CASRLPGQGYEQYF
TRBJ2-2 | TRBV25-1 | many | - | TGTGCCAGCAGTCTGTCAGGGTTCACCGGGGAGCTGTTTTTT | CASSLSGFTGELFF
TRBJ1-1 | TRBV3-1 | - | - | TGTGCCAGCAGCGCACGTGGGGGCGCGTTGGACACTGAAGCTTTCTTT | CASSARGGALDTEAFF
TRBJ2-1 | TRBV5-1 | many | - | TGCGCCAGCAGCTTGGTGGGAGGGGGCCGTAATGAGCAGTTCTTC | CASSLVGGGRNEQFF
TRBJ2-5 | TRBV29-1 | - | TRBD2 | TGCAGCGTTGTCTTCGGCTCGTTCGACGGGAGGGGGTGGGAGACCCAGTACTTC | CSVVFGSFDGRGWETQYF
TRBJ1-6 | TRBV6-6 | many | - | TGTGCCAGCAGTTATGTGGGTTCACCCCTCCACTTT | CASSYVGSPLHF
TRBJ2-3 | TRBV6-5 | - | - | TGTGCCAGCAGTTACATTACTAGCACAGATACGCAGTATTTT | CASSYITSTDTQYF
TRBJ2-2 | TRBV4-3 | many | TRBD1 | TGCGCCAGCAGCCAAGACCGCGGGACAGGGCTCACCGGGGAGCTGTTTTTT | CASSQDRGTGLTGELFF
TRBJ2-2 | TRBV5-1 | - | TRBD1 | TGCGCCAGCACCCTGCTGGGACAGGGAATCCTATCGAACACCGGGGAGCTGTTTTTT | CASTLLGQGILSNTGELFF